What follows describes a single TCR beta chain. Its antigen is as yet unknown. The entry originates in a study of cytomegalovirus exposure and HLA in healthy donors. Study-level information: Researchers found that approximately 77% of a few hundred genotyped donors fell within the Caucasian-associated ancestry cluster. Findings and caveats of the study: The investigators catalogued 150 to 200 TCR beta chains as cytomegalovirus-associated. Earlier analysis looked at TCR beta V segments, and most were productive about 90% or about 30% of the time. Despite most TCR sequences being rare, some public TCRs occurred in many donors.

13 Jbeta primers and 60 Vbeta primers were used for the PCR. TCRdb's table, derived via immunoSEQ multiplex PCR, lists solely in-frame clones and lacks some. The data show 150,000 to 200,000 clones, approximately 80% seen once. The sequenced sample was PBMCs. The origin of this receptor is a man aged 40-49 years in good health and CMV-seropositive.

CDR3 amino acids: CASSEGTGRDGYTF. CDR3 coding DNA: TGTGCCAGCAGTGAGGGGACAGGAAGGGATGGCTACACCTTC. The chain recombines TRBV6-1 with TRBJ1-2; 8 bases line up with TRBD1. CDR1 is MNHNS, CDR2 SASEGT, per germline. The CDR3 sequence is 14 residues long. Trimming at V came to 3 bases and at J to 6 bases, leaving 6 bases not matched to a gene.